Presented here are 17 T cell receptor beta chains from one specimen sequenced in a study of cytomegalovirus exposure and HLA in healthy donors. With 60 Vbeta and 13 Jbeta primers, the PCR was carried out. The method was immunoSEQ multiplex PCR; TCRdb's version includes in-frame clones alone and lacks a portion of them. The sample holds some 140,000 clones, over 70% seen once. The sequenced sample consisted of PBMCs. Source of these receptors: a man aged 40-49 years in good health and CMV-seronegative.

J is TRBJ1-1 and V is TRBV10-3; D not resolved. The germline V and J ends were trimmed by 4 bases and 5 bases, with 11 bases remaining between them. The CDR3 extends over 13 amino acids. Germline CDR1 is ENHRY and CDR2 is SYGVKD. The CDR3 here is CAISGAIETEAFF. The CDR3 DNA reads TGTGCCATCAGTGGGGCGATTGAGACTGAAGCTTTCTTT.

V is TRBV30 and J is TRBJ1-1; D uncertain. In germline, CDR1 is GTSNPN, CDR2 SVGIG (reference sequence). V lost 5 bases and J lost 1, with 11 bases in between. There are 13 residues in the CDR3. As DNA, the CDR3 is TGTGCCTGGGCCCAAACAGAGAACACTGAAGCTTTCTTT. Protein: CAWAQTENTEAFF.

The gene calls are TRBV7-3 and TRBJ2-5; 8 bases are shared with TRBD2. Germline-derived CDR1 and CDR2 are SGHTA and FQGTGA. The CDR3 length is 16 residues. V trimming: 5 bases; J trimming: 0 bases; junction bases outside the gene matches: 8. The CDR3, as DNA: TGTGCCAGCAGCCCGAACGGGGGGGGGCACCAAGAGACCCAGTACTTC. As protein: CASSPNGGGHQETQYF. The entire variable domain, with the rest obtained from reference TRBV7-3 and TRBJ2-5, is as follows: GAGVSQTPSNKVTEKGKYVELRCDPISGHTALYWYRQSLGQGPEFLIYFQGTGAADDSGLPNDRFFAVRPEGSVSTLKIQRTERGDSAVYLCASSPNGGGHQETQYFGPGTRLLVL.

J is TRBJ2-7 and V is TRBV21-1; TRBD2, the table's D call, lacks a check against the DNA. TRBV21-1 is a pseudogene locus. This CDR3 comprises 13 residues. The chain's CDR3 is CASSTARGERQYF. The CDR3 DNA is TGTGCCAGCAGCACGGCGCGGGGGGAGCGGCAGTACTTC.

V gene TRBV19 combines with J gene TRBJ1-5; D ambiguous. CDR3 size: 17 residues. Between the trimmed V and J ends, which lost 5 bases and 0 bases, there was a span of 17 bases. Germline lookup yields CDR1 LNHDA and CDR2 SQIVND (reference sequence). The CDR3 DNA follows: TGTGCCAGTAGTGGAGTGTCACGAGGGATTAGCAATCAGCCCCAGCATTTT. Its translation: CASSGVSRGISNQPQHF.

The gene calls are TRBV18 and TRBJ2-7; weak D call: TRBD2 (6 bases). Trimming stripped 6 bases from V and 5 bases from J, with 17 bases between. Germline loops: CDR1 KGHSH, CDR2 LQKENI. The CDR3 covers 14 residues. The CDR3 coding sequence is TGTGCCAGCTCGCAGTCTACCGGGGGTGACGAGCAGTACTTC. Protein: CASSQSTGGDEQYF.

The chain uses TRBV5-5 and TRBJ2-3, with a possible D match to TRBD2 (7 bases). CDR3 length: 14 amino acids. V lost 7 bases and J lost 5, with 17 bases in between. Germline CDR1 is SGHKS and CDR2 is YYEKEE (reference sequence). CDR3 region: CASGGAGVIDTQYF. Written as DNA, the CDR3 is TGTGCCAGCGGGGGGGCGGGAGTGATAGATACGCAGTATTTT.

This CDR3 is CASSQAGQGGRDTQYF. Here the CDR3 DNA reads TGCGCCAGCAGCCAGGCGGGACAGGGAGGTAGAGATACGCAGTATTTT. This chain links TRBV4-3 with TRBJ2-3; TRBD1 agrees at 9 bases. Germline CDR1 reads LGHNA; CDR2 reads YSLEER. V trimming: 3 bases; J trimming: 5 bases; junction bases outside the gene matches: 9. This CDR3 region has 16 residues.

The chain links TRBV7-2 to TRBJ2-5; maybe TRBD1 (6 bases). CDR1 SGHTA and CDR2 FQGNSA come from the germline V gene. Between the trimmed V and J ends, which lost 4 bases and 2 bases, there was a span of 11 bases. The CDR3 covers 14 residues. The CDR3 is CASSSGQLQETQYF. The CDR3 DNA sequence: TGTGCCAGCAGCTCCGGACAGCTACAAGAGACCCAGTACTTC.

V gene TRBV6-1 combines with J gene TRBJ2-5; 16 nucleotides match TRBD2. This CDR3 spans 18 amino acids. Unmatched junction bases numbered 10, after V lost 4 bases and J lost 5 bases. Germline CDR1 MNHNS, CDR2 SASEGT. The CDR3 here is CASSVMGLAGGGLETQYF. As DNA, the CDR3 is TGTGCCAGCAGTGTGATGGGACTAGCGGGAGGGGGCTTGGAGACCCAGTACTTC.

The chain links TRBV9 to TRBJ1-4; TRBD1 agrees at 9 bases. The trim removed 4 bases at V and 1 base at J, leaving 5 bases unmatched. The CDR3 has 16 residues. Germline V CDR1 and CDR2: SGDLS, YYNGEE. The CDR3 DNA reads as TGTGCCAGCAGCTCGTGGGACAGGGAAACTAATGAAAAACTGTTTTTT. Translating it yields CASSSWDRETNEKLFF.

V usage is TRBV14 and J usage is TRBJ2-1; 7 nucleotides agree with TRBD1. This CDR3 spans 13 amino acids. Trimming cost V 3 bases and J 4 bases; bases outside gene matches: 0. The germline V gene encodes CDR1 SGHDN and CDR2 FVKESK. In DNA form, the CDR3 reads TGTGCCAGCAGCCAGGGACAGTACAATGAGCAGTTCTTC. Protein: CASSQGQYNEQFF.

The V and J genes are TRBV19 and TRBJ1-5; 11 positions match TRBD1. With 6 bases clipped from V and 6 bases from J, the junction kept 10 bases outside the gene matches. The CDR3 is made up of 16 amino acids. Per the germline V gene, CDR1 is LNHDA and CDR2 is SQIVND (reference sequence). The CDR3 bases are TGTGCCAGTAGAAAAGGACAGGGGGCTTTCATTCAGCCCCAGCATTTT. Its protein product is CASRKGQGAFIQPQHF.

The CDR3 protein is CASSQAQGTDTQYF. CDR3 sequence (DNA): TGCGCCAGCAGCCAAGCCCAGGGCACAGATACGCAGTATTTT. The chain links TRBV4-1 to TRBJ2-3; D is unresolved. Looked up from germline, CDR1 is MGHRA and CDR2 is YSYEKL. Trimming left V 1 base short and J 1 base short, with 6 bases between. This CDR3 contains 14 residues.

This clone was recorded a few times. This rearrangement joins TRBV4-3 to TRBJ2-3; the match to TRBD2 covers 8 bases. The CDR3 is 18 amino acids. CDR1 LGHNA and CDR2 YSLEER come from the germline V gene. Trimming at V came to 4 bases and at J to 4 bases, leaving 16 bases not matched to a gene. The CDR3 is CASSLLRREDVPPDTQYF. The CDR3 region has the DNA TGCGCCAGCAGCCTGCTCCGGCGGGAGGACGTCCCCCCAGATACGCAGTATTTT.

Concerning this clone itself: Other DNA sequences in this sample translate to the same CDR3. This chain links TRBV4-3 with TRBJ2-7; tentatively, D is TRBD2 (6 bases). Germline V gene data show CDR1 as LGHNA and CDR2 as YSLEER. The CDR3 extends over 14 amino acids. The ends were cut back, 1 base at V and 3 bases at J, with 10 bases in the middle. DNA for the CDR3: TGCGCCAGCAGCCAAGGGCGGGGCTTCTACGAGCAGTACTTC. Residues: CASSQGRGFYEQYF.

The chain uses TRBV29-1 and TRBJ2-7; no firm D call. The CDR3 runs 11 residues. CDR1 and CDR2 (germline): SQVTM, ANQGSEA. V was pared by 6 bases and J by 1 base, with 7 bases between. The CDR3 DNA reads as TGCAGCGTCAGGTTGTCCTACGAGCAGTACTTC. Its protein is CSVRLSYEQYF.